The 11 T cell receptor beta chains presented below share a single source sample, sequenced in a study of blood T cell repertoires in COVID-19. Data came from immunoSEQ multiplex PCR; TCRdb stores just in-frame clones and leaves some out. The table shows 350,000 to 400,000 clones, with roughly 87% occurring only once. Sequencing input: PBMCs or T cells enriched from blood (not recorded which). Source of these receptors: a young woman who had recovered from COVID-19.

About this clone: The sample carries other DNA sequences with the same CDR3. V usage is TRBV28 and J usage is TRBJ1-2; D remains unclear. The germline V gene has CDR1 MDHEN and CDR2 SYDVKM. CDR3 length equals 13 residues. V lost 1 base and J 0 bases, leaving 3 bases between the germline ends. The CDR3: CASSLSANYGYTF. The CDR3 DNA reads TGTGCCAGCAGTTTATCGGCTAACTATGGCTACACCTTC.

The genes are TRBV2 and TRBJ1-5; D is uncertain. V was pared by 2 bases and J by 2 bases, with 10 bases between. Looked up from germline, CDR1 is SNHLY and CDR2 is FYNNEI. This CDR3 spans 15 amino acids. The CDR3 region is CASSEYGLGNQPQHF. CDR3 coding DNA: TGTGCCAGCAGTGAATACGGACTGGGCAATCAGCCCCAGCATTTT.

The chain couples TRBV5-6 to TRBJ1-3; D remains unclear. This CDR3 comprises 14 residues. The V and J ends lost 4 bases and 4 bases respectively, with 12 bases between them. From germline, CDR1 is SGHDT and CDR2 YYEEEE. The CDR3 loop reads CASSPGLEGNTIYF. DNA for the CDR3: TGTGCCAGCAGCCCCGGCCTGGAGGGAAACACCATATATTTT. Full variable domain (remainder filled in from reference TRBV5-6 and TRBJ1-3): DAGVTQSPTHLIKTRGQQVTLRCSPKSGHDTVSWYQQALGQGPQFIFQYYEEEERQRGNFPDRFSGHQFPNYSSELNVNALLLGDSALYLCASSPGLEGNTIYFGEGSWLTVV.

This clone was seen once. The V gene is TRBV19, the J gene TRBJ1-5, with D maybe TRBD1 (6 bases). The germline V and J ends were trimmed by 7 bases and 4 bases, with 14 bases remaining between them. Germline CDR1 is LNHDA and CDR2 is SQIVND (reference sequence). The CDR3 runs 14 residues. Here the CDR3 DNA reads TGTGCCAGTAAGGGGGTCCAGTTAAATCAGCCCCAGCATTTT. This gives the protein CASKGVQLNQPQHF.

The chain couples TRBV5-1 to TRBJ2-5, with D maybe TRBD2 (6 bases). This CDR3 comprises 13 residues. V was pared by 6 bases and J by 0 bases, with 9 bases between. From germline, CDR1 is SGHRS and CDR2 YFSETQ. The CDR3 DNA is TGCGCCAGCAACGCGGGGTACCAAGAGACCCAGTACTTC. As protein: CASNAGYQETQYF.

This clone was observed a handful of times. The J gene is TRBJ1-5, the V gene TRBV19, with 7 bases aligning to TRBD1. CDR1 LNHDA and CDR2 SQIVND come from the germline V gene (reference sequence). The CDR3 is 15 amino acids. The V gene end was trimmed by 8 bases and the J gene end by 6 bases; junction bases not matched to a gene: 13. CDR3: CASRDPDRVIQPQHF. The CDR3 DNA reads TGTGCCAGTCGAGACCCAGACAGGGTCATTCAGCCCCAGCATTTT. Together with reference TRBV19 and TRBJ1-5, the CDR3 gives the full variable domain: DGGITQSPKYLFRKEGQNVTLSCEQNLNHDAMYWYRQDPGQGLRLIYYSQIVNDFQKGDIAEGYSVSREKKESFPLTVTSAQKNPTAFYLCASRDPDRVIQPQHFGDGTRLSIL.

Comment on this clone: The same CDR3 can be traced to other DNA sequences in this sample. The chain recombines TRBV18 with TRBJ1-3; weak D call: TRBD1 (6 bases). The CDR3 loop spans 15 amino acids. Trimming removed 5 bases from V and 0 bases from J, with 11 bases in between. Germline loops: CDR1 KGHSH, CDR2 LQKENI. CDR3 in amino acids: CASSWDTSSGNTIYF. In DNA form, the CDR3 reads TGTGCCAGCTCATGGGACACGAGCTCTGGAAACACCATATATTTT.

The J gene is TRBJ2-2, the V gene TRBV10-3; D is perhaps TRBD2 (6 bases). The CDR3 runs 16 residues. Germline V CDR1 and CDR2: ENHRY, SYGVKD. Trimming left V 1 base short and J 1 base short, with 10 bases between. CDR3 region: CAISELGGLNTGELFF. The DNA of the CDR3 is TGTGCCATCAGTGAGTTGGGAGGATTGAACACCGGGGAGCTGTTTTTT.

The J gene is TRBJ2-2, the V gene TRBV24-1; TRBD1 aligns across 7 bases. The germline CDR1 and CDR2 sequences are KGHDR and SFDVKD. There are 13 residues in the CDR3. The V segment lost 9 bases and the J segment 3 bases; nucleotides outside the gene matches: 3. DNA of the CDR3: TGTGCCACCGCCCAGGGGGACACCGGGGAGCTGTTTTTT. It translates to CATAQGDTGELFF.

The V call is TRBV27, the J call TRBJ1-4; TRBD1 matches at 7 bases. The J segment lost 4 bases and the V segment lost 2 bases, leaving 16 bases of the junction unmatched. This CDR3 region has 19 residues. CDR1 is MNHEY and CDR2 is SMNVEV in the germline V gene (reference sequence). The CDR3 DNA follows: TGTGCCAGCAGTTTAAGCTTCCGAACAGGGGAGATGGGTAATGAAAAACTGTTTTTT. It encodes CASSLSFRTGEMGNEKLFF. The whole variable domain, remainder taken from reference TRBV27 and TRBJ1-4, is EAQVTQNPRYLITVTGKKLTVTCSQNMNHEYMSWYRQDPGLGLRQIYYSMNVEVTDKGDVPEGYKVSRKEKRNFPLILESPSPNQTSLYFCASSLSFRTGEMGNEKLFFGSGTQLSVL.

V is TRBV10-3 and J is TRBJ2-7; D possibly corresponds to TRBD1 (6 bases). With 6 bases removed from V and 5 bases from J, the gap between germline ends came to 14 bases. CDR1 and CDR2 from the germline V gene are ENHRY and SYGVKD. The CDR3 has 13 residues. CDR3 protein: CAIRGTNTDEQYF. Written as DNA, the CDR3 is TGTGCCATCAGGGGGACAAACACCGACGAGCAGTACTTC.